One sample yielded the 31 T cell receptor beta chains listed below, sequenced in a study of siplizumab effects on memory and regulatory T cells. Assay: immunoSEQ multiplex PCR; the TCRdb copy retains only in-frame clones and omits some. The sample shows 100,000 or so clones, more than 85% of them seen only once. Sequencing was carried out using CD4+ T cells sorted from blood. These receptors all stem from a human donor in good health. Some clones in this sample may be carry-over from other donors' samples.

The V and J genes are TRBV4-1 and TRBJ2-5; a possible D gene is TRBD1 (5 bases). Per the germline V gene, CDR1 is MGHRA and CDR2 is YSYEKL. CDR3 length: 16 amino acids. V shed 1 base and J shed 3 bases, with 15 bases lying between them. This CDR3 reads CASSQGAGKGEETQYF. CDR3 sequence (DNA): TGCGCCAGCAGCCAAGGCGCAGGGAAGGGCGAAGAGACCCAGTACTTC.

The rearrangement joins TRBV5-4 to TRBJ2-7, with 7 bases identical to TRBD2. V shed 3 bases, J shed 0 bases, and the junction held 3 bases outside the gene matches. The CDR3 covers 14 residues. Germline loops: CDR1 SGHNT, CDR2 YYREEE (reference sequence). CDR3 DNA: TGTGCCAGCAGCTGGAGCGGGAACTCCTACGAGCAGTACTTC. This encodes CASSWSGNSYEQYF.

V and J are TRBV29-1 and TRBJ1-2, with D possibly matching TRBD1 (5 bases). Trimming took off 6 bases at V and 4 bases at J, with 15 bases between the two ends. The germline V gene encodes CDR1 SQVTM and CDR2 ANQGSEA. This CDR3 has 13 amino acids. The CDR3 spells CSVGHRLTYGYTF. CDR3 nucleotide sequence: TGCAGCGTCGGACACCGCCTTACCTATGGCTACACCTTC.

In its sample, this clone was seen once. The gene calls are TRBV6-5 and TRBJ2-2, with 11 positions matching TRBD1. V shed 6 bases and J 4 bases; nucleotides not matched to a gene: 1. Per germline, CDR1 MNHEY and CDR2 SVGAGI. The CDR3 runs 14 residues. The DNA of the CDR3 is TGTGCCAGCAGGGGGACAGGGGGCACCGGGGAGCTGTTTTTT. Translation gives CASRGTGGTGELFF.

V is TRBV6-1 and J is TRBJ2-3; D is perhaps TRBD1 or TRBD2 (7 bases each). V lost 5 bases to trimming and J lost 13 bases, with 22 bases between them. The CDR3 has 14 amino acids. From germline, CDR1 is MNHNS and CDR2 SASEGT. The CDR3 sequence: CASSREETITGEYF. The DNA of the CDR3 is TGTGCCAGCAGTCGGGAGGAGACAATTACAGGGGAGTATTTT.

The V gene is TRBV9, the J gene TRBJ1-1; D remains unclear. Germline CDR1 SGDLS, CDR2 YYNGEE. This CDR3 has 15 amino acids. Trimming removed 5 bases from V and 5 bases from J, with 19 bases in between. The CDR3 loop is CASSKGHFPWTEAFF. The DNA of the CDR3 is TGTGCCAGCAGTAAAGGGCACTTCCCCTGGACTGAAGCTTTCTTT.

CDR3 loop: CASSPRLAGQETQYF. The CDR3 bases are TGCGCCAGCAGCCCCAGACTAGCGGGACAAGAGACCCAGTACTTC. The chain uses TRBV5-1 and TRBJ2-5; 11 bases are a match to TRBD2. This CDR3 is 15 amino acids long. Trimming at V came to 4 bases and at J to 2 bases, leaving 4 bases not matched to a gene. Germline V gives CDR1 SGHRS, CDR2 YFSETQ.

This chain joins TRBV6-1 and TRBJ1-4; D ambiguous. The CDR3 sequence is 13 residues long. CDR1 and CDR2 (germline): MNHNS, SASEGT. Trimming cost V 5 bases and J 7 bases, with 11 bases left between them. The CDR3 region has the DNA TGTGCCAGCAGTCCGAATTCTCTTGAAAAACTGTTTTTT. Translating it yields CASSPNSLEKLFF.

The chain has TRBV6-5 and TRBJ1-2; D is undetermined. The ends were cut back, 3 bases at V and 4 bases at J, with 6 bases in the middle. Germline assignment: CDR1 MNHEY and CDR2 SVGAGI. This CDR3 contains 12 residues. The CDR3 spells CASSYYGYGYTF. CDR3 DNA: TGTGCCAGCAGTTATTATGGCTATGGCTACACCTTC.

V and J are TRBV10-1 and TRBJ2-7; D possibly corresponds to TRBD2 (5 bases). Deletions cut 0 bases from V and 3 bases from J, with 21 bases between. The germline gives CDR1 WNHNN, CDR2 SYGVQD (reference sequence). The CDR3 has 18 amino acids. CDR3 in amino acids: CASSESEVRGPTNYEQYF. The CDR3 nucleotides are TGCGCCAGCAGTGAGTCAGAGGTCCGGGGTCCGACAAACTACGAGCAGTACTTC.

The chain combines TRBV4-1 with TRBJ2-3; TRBD2 aligns across 9 bases. With V trimmed by 2 bases and J by 4 bases, 4 bases remained unmatched. This CDR3 region has 15 residues. Germline V gene lookup returns CDR1 MGHRA and CDR2 YSYEKL. CDR3 sequence: CASSQLGLAADTQYF. CDR3 DNA: TGCGCCAGCAGCCAACTGGGACTAGCAGCAGATACGCAGTATTTT.

The chain carries TRBV5-1 and TRBJ1-5; D is undetermined. The V end lost 0 bases, the J end lost 5 bases, and 18 bases lay between the germline ends. Germline loops: CDR1 SGHRS, CDR2 YFSETQ. The CDR3 sequence is 17 residues long. The CDR3: CASSLAPLGLVYQPQHF. In DNA, the CDR3 is TGCGCCAGCAGCTTGGCCCCGCTAGGTTTGGTTTATCAGCCCCAGCATTTT.

The rearrangement uses TRBV29-1 and TRBJ2-1; D may match TRBD1 or TRBD2 (5 bases each). The CDR3 is 15 amino acids. Germline assignment: CDR1 SQVTM and CDR2 ANQGSEA. V dropped 6 bases and J dropped 4 bases, with 19 bases sitting between them. CDR3 DNA sequence: TGCAGCGTCACACTAGGGGCCGAGGCATACAATGAGCAGTTCTTC. It is translated as CSVTLGAEAYNEQFF.

The V call is TRBV13, the J call TRBJ2-2; a possible D gene is TRBD2 (6 bases). The V end was cut by 5 bases, the J end by 2 bases, with 15 bases between. Germline assignment: CDR1 PRHDT and CDR2 FYEKMQ (reference sequence). The CDR3 covers 16 residues. CDR3 coding DNA: TGTGCCAGCAGCCCCGGGGGATCCACCAACACCGGGGAGCTGTTTTTT. It yields the protein CASSPGGSTNTGELFF.

The J gene is TRBJ2-3, the V gene TRBV5-4, with D possibly matching TRBD1 (6 bases). There are 13 residues in the CDR3. Germline CDR1 and CDR2: SGHNT and YYREEE (reference sequence). Trimming left V 4 bases short and J 5 bases short, with 11 bases between. This CDR3 is CASSLVGGDTQYF. The DNA of the CDR3 is TGTGCCAGCAGCCTGGTAGGGGGAGATACGCAGTATTTT.

The genes are TRBV7-3 and TRBJ2-7, with a weak D call TRBD2 (5 bases). Germline CDR1 is SGHTA and CDR2 is FQGTGA. Trimming removed 1 base at V and 3 bases at J, with 13 bases between. The CDR3 consists of 15 residues. Here the CDR3 DNA reads TGTGCCAGCAGCTTAAATAGCGCGGGCGGCTACGAGCAGTACTTC. Translation gives CASSLNSAGGYEQYF.

The chain has TRBV19 and TRBJ2-1; 12 nucleotides match TRBD2. Germline CDR1 LNHDA, CDR2 SQIVND (reference sequence). V lost 3 bases and J lost 5; bases outside the gene matches: 8. The CDR3 has 17 amino acids. The CDR3 bases are TGTGCCAGTAGTATTGAGACTAGCGGGAGTCACAACAATGAGCAGTTCTTC. The encoded protein is CASSIETSGSHNNEQFF.

The V and J genes are TRBV18 and TRBJ2-5, with D perhaps TRBD1 (6 bases). Near its end, the DNA agrees better with TRBJ2-7, so the J call may be wrong. From germline, CDR1 is KGHSH and CDR2 LQKENI. The CDR3 runs to 14 residues. The CDR3 DNA reads as TGTGCCAGCTCACCCCTGACAGGTGAGGACGAGCAGTACTTC. It encodes CASSPLTGEDEQYF.

The chain has TRBV2 and TRBJ1-1, with TRBD1 as a possible D gene (5 bases). Trimming took 4 bases from V and 4 from J, leaving 13 bases between them. Germline V CDR1 and CDR2: SNHLY, FYNNEI. The CDR3 length is 14 residues. The CDR3 DNA reads TGTGCCAGCAGTGCTGTGGTAGGGGCCACTGAAGCTTTCTTT. It is translated as CASSAVVGATEAFF.

The V and J genes are TRBV7-8 and TRBJ2-7; no firm D call. Between the trimmed V and J ends, which lost 0 bases and 6 bases, there was a span of 12 bases. The CDR3 sequence is 14 residues long. Germline V gene lookup returns CDR1 SGHVS and CDR2 FQNEAQ. The CDR3 DNA is TGTGCCAGCAGCTTAGCGTCGGTATCCGGCGAGCAGTACTTC. Amino acids: CASSLASVSGEQYF.

J is TRBJ1-1 and V is TRBV11-2; a weak D match, TRBD1 (6 bases). The V end was cut by 3 bases, the J end by 2 bases, with 10 bases between. CDR1 and CDR2 from the germline V gene are SGHAT and FQNNGV. The CDR3 is 14 residues long. The CDR3 nucleotides are TGTGCCAGCAGCTTGGGGGCAGTAAACACTGAAGCTTTCTTT. It translates to CASSLGAVNTEAFF.

The V and J genes are TRBV6-1 and TRBJ2-2, with D uncertain. V dropped 2 bases and J dropped 6 bases, with 10 bases sitting between them. This CDR3 spans 14 amino acids. Germline V lookup: CDR1 MNHNS, CDR2 SASEGT. For the CDR3, the DNA is TGTGCCAGCAGTGAACCGGACCGTCCCGGGGAGCTGTTTTTT. Translated: CASSEPDRPGELFF.

This chain links TRBV5-5 with TRBJ1-4; tentatively, D is TRBD1 (6 bases). The CDR3 is made up of 15 amino acids. The V gene lost 0 bases and the J gene lost 2 bases, with 8 bases spanning the gap. CDR1 is SGHKS, CDR2 YYEKEE, per germline (reference sequence). This CDR3 is CASSLEGVTNEKLFF. The CDR3 coding sequence is TGTGCCAGCAGCTTGGAGGGGGTGACTAATGAAAAACTGTTTTTT.

The rearrangement links TRBV18 to TRBJ1-1; 8 bases map to TRBD1. Losses at the gene ends were 3 bases for V and 3 bases for J; bases not matched to a gene: 12. Germline lookup yields CDR1 KGHSH and CDR2 LQKENI. The CDR3 loop spans 17 amino acids. CDR3 nucleotide sequence: TGTGCCAGCTCACCCCCGTCGTCGAGCAGGGGGCACACTGAAGCTTTCTTT. It is translated as CASSPPSSSRGHTEAFF.

This clone appeared a single time. The chain's CDR3 is CASTPGQGYSPLHF. The CDR3 coding sequence is TGTGCCAGCACCCCGGGACAGGGGTATTCACCCCTCCACTTT. The gene calls are TRBV6-5 and TRBJ1-6, with 10 positions matching TRBD1. This CDR3 contains 14 residues. The V gene's germline CDR1 is MNHEY and CDR2 SVGAGI. The junction had 5 bases not matched to a gene; V was cut back by 7 bases and J by 8 bases.

The chain carries TRBV10-3 and TRBJ2-1; D is unclear. V lost 6 bases to trimming and J lost 8 bases, with 17 bases between them. The CDR3 spans 14 residues. Germline CDR1 is ENHRY and CDR2 is SYGVKD. Written as DNA, the CDR3 is TGTGCCATCAGCCGGCTCGACGGGCCGGATGAGCAGTTCTTC. Translated: CAISRLDGPDEQFF.

This clone turned up a few times. V and J are TRBV2 and TRBJ2-1; D is perhaps TRBD2 (6 bases). V was pared by 6 bases and J by 10 bases, with 10 bases between. The CDR3 has 11 residues. The germline CDR1 and CDR2 sequences are SNHLY and FYNNEI. CDR3 coding DNA: TGTGCCAGCAGGGACTATGGGGAGCAGTTCTTC. Residues: CASRDYGEQFF.

The chain employs TRBV5-4 and TRBJ1-1; D unclear. The CDR3 runs 13 residues. Trimming left V 6 bases short and J 9 bases short, with 18 bases between. The V gene's germline CDR1 is SGHNT and CDR2 YYREEE (reference sequence). CDR3 loop: CASTVSDGDQAFF. As DNA, the CDR3 is TGTGCCAGCACCGTTAGCGACGGAGACCAAGCTTTCTTT.

V is TRBV28 and J is TRBJ1-5; 8 bases line up with TRBD1. CDR3 size: 18 residues. Losses at the gene ends were 5 bases for V and 1 base for J; bases not matched to a gene: 13. Germline CDR1 reads MDHEN; CDR2 reads SYDVKM. The CDR3 nucleotides are TGTGCCAGCAGTCGAATTAGGACAGGGAAGAGCAGCAATCAGCCCCAGCATTTT. Translated, it gives CASSRIRTGKSSNQPQHF.

This clone showed up just once. The rearrangement links TRBV28 to TRBJ1-5; 7 nucleotides agree with TRBD1. The CDR3 sequence is 15 residues long. Germline-derived CDR1 and CDR2 are MDHEN and SYDVKM. J lost 1 base, V lost 6 bases, and 6 bases had no gene match. The CDR3 sequence is CASSETGVSNQPQHF. The CDR3 DNA reads TGTGCCAGCAGCGAAACAGGGGTGAGCAATCAGCCCCAGCATTTT.

The V gene is TRBV6-5, the J gene TRBJ2-3; 8 nucleotides line up with TRBD1. Germline V gene lookup returns CDR1 MNHEY and CDR2 SVGAGI. With V trimmed by 8 bases and J by 5 bases, 6 bases remained unmatched. CDR3 length equals 13 residues. CDR3 bases: TGTGCCAGCGCTCAGGGGGCCGGAGATACGCAGTATTTT. Encoded protein: CASAQGAGDTQYF.